These 21 T cell receptor beta chains share one sample of origin, sequenced in a study of blood T cell repertoires in COVID-19. Some clones are missing from TCRdb's copy, which holds only in-frame ones; the method was immunoSEQ multiplex PCR. The sample carries more than 15,000 clones, about 88% recorded once. Specimen: peripheral blood. These receptors originate from a human donor with active COVID-19. The donor label of this sample is uncertain.

The chain is built from TRBV19 and TRBJ2-2; no reliable D call. The CDR3 is made up of 17 amino acids. V lost 0 bases and J lost 4, with 15 bases in between. CDR1 and CDR2 from the germline V gene are LNHDA and SQIVND (reference sequence). CDR3 sequence reads: CASSIDGVSASTGELFF. The CDR3 DNA follows: TGTGCCAGTAGTATAGATGGAGTATCGGCGTCCACCGGGGAGCTGTTTTTT.

The J gene is TRBJ2-1, the V gene TRBV5-1; 9 positions match TRBD2. In germline, CDR1 is SGHRS, CDR2 YFSETQ. With V trimmed by 6 bases and J by 9 bases, 10 bases remained unmatched. CDR3 length equals 14 residues. CDR3 region: CASIGAGGRGEQFF. The CDR3 region has the DNA TGCGCCAGCATCGGGGCCGGCGGGAGGGGTGAGCAGTTCTTC.

The gene calls are TRBV15 and TRBJ2-1; the D is unclear. V was trimmed by 0 bases and J by 3 bases, leaving 12 bases between them. Germline V CDR1 and CDR2: LNHNV, YYDKDF (reference sequence). The CDR3 contains 16 residues. CDR3 sequence: CATSRDGEKNYNEQFF. Written as DNA, the CDR3 is TGTGCCACCAGCAGAGATGGAGAGAAGAACTACAATGAGCAGTTCTTC.

The chain recombines TRBV7-9 with TRBJ2-1; D gene unclear. Trimming left V 5 bases short and J 3 bases short, with 8 bases between. The CDR3 extends over 13 amino acids. From germline, CDR1 is SEHNR and CDR2 FQNEAQ (reference sequence). CDR3 sequence (DNA): TGTGCCAGCAGCGGAAGGAGCTACAATGAGCAGTTCTTC. It yields the protein CASSGRSYNEQFF.

The CDR3 coding sequence is TGTGCCATCGGGGGGACAGGGTTGAACAATGAGCAGTTCTTC. Encoded protein: CAIGGTGLNNEQFF. The chain carries TRBV10-3 and TRBJ2-1, with TRBD1 matching over 9 bases. This CDR3 has 14 residues. Germline-derived CDR1 and CDR2 are ENHRY and SYGVKD. J lost 5 bases, V lost 8 bases, and 7 bases had no gene match.

The CDR3 DNA is TGTGCCAGCAGCCAACTAGCGGGGGGGACCGGTCGCCGGGAGCTGTTTTTT. It yields the protein CASSQLAGGTGRRELFF. The chain has TRBV14 and TRBJ2-2, with 12 nucleotides matching TRBD2. CDR1 is SGHDN, CDR2 FVKESK, per germline. J lost 9 bases, V lost 2 bases, and 10 bases had no gene match. The CDR3 length is 17 residues.

V usage is TRBV5-5 and J usage is TRBJ2-2; 10 bases agree with TRBD1. The length of the CDR3 is 16 residues. The ends lost 5 bases at V and 5 bases at J; junction bases unmatched: 9. CDR1 SGHKS and CDR2 YYEKEE come from the germline V gene (reference sequence). The CDR3 is CASRRSGTGETGELFF. The CDR3 coding sequence is TGTGCCAGCAGAAGGTCCGGGACAGGGGAGACCGGGGAGCTGTTTTTT.

This sequence joins TRBV5-1 and TRBJ1-1; D may be TRBD1 (6 bases). This CDR3 has 14 residues. V was pared by 5 bases and J by 4 bases, with 15 bases between. The V gene's germline CDR1 is SGHRS and CDR2 YFSETQ. The CDR3 nucleotides are TGCGCCAGCAGGCCACAGGGTGGCGGCACTGAAGCTTTCTTT. Its translation: CASRPQGGGTEAFF.

This sequence joins TRBV6-2 or TRBV6-3 and TRBJ2-7; tentatively, D is TRBD1 or TRBD2 (6 bases each). Germline V lookup: CDR1 MNHEY, CDR2 SVGEGT. Trimming shortened V by 6 bases and J by 4 bases, and 13 bases separated the two germline ends. There are 13 residues in the CDR3. CDR3 protein: CASSGGRPYEQYF. The CDR3 DNA reads as TGTGCCAGCAGCGGGGGCCGACCTTACGAGCAGTACTTC.

Regarding this clone: Other DNA sequences in this specimen translate into the identical CDR3. The gene calls are TRBV7-9 and TRBJ2-3, with 9 bases aligning to TRBD1. Losses at the gene ends were 7 bases for V and 0 bases for J; bases not matched to a gene: 2. The CDR3 loop spans 14 amino acids. CDR1 and CDR2 from the germline V gene are SEHNR and FQNEAQ (reference sequence). The CDR3 loop is CASTGQGSTDTQYF. CDR3 DNA sequence: TGTGCCAGCACCGGACAGGGGAGCACAGATACGCAGTATTTT.

The rearrangement joins TRBV7-2 to TRBJ2-5; D ambiguous. The germline CDR1 and CDR2 sequences are SGHTA and FQGNSA. V gave up 1 base and J gave up 5 bases, with 8 bases separating them. CDR3 length: 13 amino acids. This CDR3 reads CASSLGVRETQYF. The DNA of the CDR3 is TGTGCCAGCAGCTTAGGAGTGCGTGAGACCCAGTACTTC. The full variable domain, with the rest looked up from reference TRBV7-2 and TRBJ2-5, is GAGVSQSPSNKVTEKGKDVELRCDPISGHTALYWYRQSLGQGLEFLIYFQGNSAPDKSGLPSDRFSAERTGGSVSTLTIQRTQQEDSAVYLCASSLGVRETQYFGPGTRLLVL.

This chain connects TRBV5-1 to TRBJ2-3; D possibly corresponds to TRBD1 (6 bases). CDR3 length: 16 residues. Trimming removed 4 bases at V and 5 bases at J, with 20 bases between. Germline V CDR1 and CDR2: SGHRS, YFSETQ. CDR3 sequence: CASSPAGVHDGDTQYF. The CDR3 nucleotides read TGCGCCAGCAGCCCCGCAGGGGTCCATGATGGAGATACGCAGTATTTT.

The chain couples TRBV7-6 to TRBJ2-3; TRBD2 aligns across 10 bases. V was clipped by 5 bases and J by 0 bases; unmatched bases: 8. Per the germline V gene, CDR1 is SGHVS and CDR2 is FNYEAQ. The CDR3 is 17 amino acids. CDR3 nucleotide sequence: TGTGCCAGCAGCACACGTCTAGCGGGAGAAAGCACAGATACGCAGTATTTT. Encoded protein: CASSTRLAGESTDTQYF.

The chain links TRBV7-3 to TRBJ2-3, with D possibly being TRBD2 (6 bases). There are 16 residues in the CDR3. Germline assignment: CDR1 SGHTA and CDR2 FQGTGA. The V end was cut by 5 bases, the J end by 6 bases, with 21 bases between. CDR3 region: CASSRGTLAEVDTQYF. In DNA form, the CDR3 reads TGTGCCAGCAGCCGCGGGACGCTGGCCGAGGTGGATACGCAGTATTTT.

The gene calls are TRBV6-5 and TRBJ1-1; TRBD1 agrees at 7 bases. V trimming: 6 bases; J trimming: 1 base; junction bases outside the gene matches: 5. The germline V gene encodes CDR1 MNHEY and CDR2 SVGAGI. This CDR3 has 14 amino acids. The CDR3 region is CASSTGQPNTEAFF. For the CDR3, the DNA is TGTGCCAGCAGCACGGGACAGCCGAACACTGAAGCTTTCTTT.

The chain combines TRBV5-4 with TRBJ1-2, with a possible D match to TRBD1 (6 bases). Germline CDR1 SGHNT, CDR2 YYREEE (reference sequence). Trimming pared 3 bases from V and 11 bases from J, leaving 14 bases between. The CDR3 sequence is 12 residues long. The CDR3 loop reads CASSSRDIGYTF. In DNA form, the CDR3 reads TGTGCCAGCAGCTCCCGGGACATTGGGTACACCTTC. The entire variable domain, with the rest obtained from reference TRBV5-4 and TRBJ1-2, is as follows: ETGVTQSPTHLIKTRGQQVTLRCSSQSGHNTVSWYQQALGQGPQFIFQYYREEENGRGNFPPRFSGLQFPNYSSELNVNALELDDSALYLCASSSRDIGYTFGSGTRLTVV.

This clone occurred a few times. The chain links TRBV11-2 to TRBJ2-1, with D possibly matching TRBD2 (5 bases). Trimming took 4 bases from V and 7 from J, leaving 23 bases between them. Germline lookup yields CDR1 SGHAT and CDR2 FQNNGV. The CDR3 totals 17 residues. The CDR3 reads CASSWLRGSGSLNEQFF. In DNA form, the CDR3 reads TGTGCCAGCAGCTGGTTACGCGGGTCTGGGTCCTTAAATGAGCAGTTCTTC.

The chain links TRBV20-1 to TRBJ2-7; TRBD2 might be the D (5 bases). Germline CDR1 is DFQATT and CDR2 is SNEGSKA (reference sequence). Trimming removed 3 bases from V and 3 bases from J, with 15 bases in between. The CDR3 covers 14 residues. CDR3 nucleotide sequence: TGCAGTGCTAGTAGCGTCCTTGCAAGCTACGAGCAGTACTTC. Encoded protein: CSASSVLASYEQYF.

The CDR3 nucleotides are TGTGCCAGCAGCCCGGGAGTGGGGGGGACCCAGTACTTC. This encodes CASSPGVGGTQYF. V is TRBV12-3 or TRBV12-4 and J is TRBJ2-5; tentatively, D is TRBD2 (6 bases). V lost 6 bases and J lost 7, with 15 bases in between. This CDR3 contains 13 residues.

This chain connects TRBV11-3 to TRBJ2-7, with 8 bases lining up with TRBD2. Trimming cost V 5 bases and J 3 bases; bases outside gene matches: 0. The germline V gene has CDR1 SGHNT and CDR2 YENEEA. The CDR3 extends over 12 amino acids. The CDR3 DNA reads as TGTGCCAGCAGCCGGGAGGGCTACGAGCAGTACTTC. Translation: CASSREGYEQYF.

This clone was picked up one time. The chain recombines TRBV21-1 with TRBJ2-5; the D segment call TRBD1 is taken from the table without a DNA check. TRBV21-1 is flagged as a pseudogene. The CDR3 extends over 19 amino acids. The CDR3 DNA reads TGTGCCAGCAGCGACGATGAACCGGGACAGGGGAATATCCAAGAGACCCAGTACTTC. This encodes CASSDDEPGQGNIQETQYF.